The source of this T cell receptor (beta chain) is a study of graft-versus-host responses after intestinal transplantation. Germline trimming cut 5 bases from V and 11 bases from J; bases unmatched to any gene: 14. Germline V gives CDR1 MDHEN, CDR2 SYDVKM. This CDR3 has 17 residues. Study results and limitations: Among recipient marrow samples, GvH clones were found; some appeared first in ileum or blood. High graft-versus-host to host-versus-graft clonal ratios were seen in allografts of patients with graft-donor T cell macrochimerism.

Clones were sequenced by immunoSEQ multiplex PCR, and TCRdb holds only the in-frame ones, with some missing. The data hold fewer than 45,000 clones, with roughly nine tenths observed a single time. As for this clone: The target antigen is unknown.

The chain employs TRBV28 and TRBJ1-6; 11 bases map to TRBD1. This clonotype was sampled from a human patient who received an intestinal transplant, so some T cells may come from the graft donor. The sequencing used PBMCs, collected 524 days after transplant. The DNA of the CDR3 is TGTGCCAGCAGTGGACAGGGGGCGCATCCTTCTCGACCACCCCTCCACTTT. It is translated as CASSGQGAHPSRPPLHF. Using reference TRBV28 and TRBJ1-6 for the parts outside the CDR3, the full variable domain is DVKVTQSSRYLVKRTGEKVFLECVQDMDHENMFWYRQDPGLGLRLIYFSYDVKMKEKGDIPEGYSVSREKKERFSLILESASTNQTSMYLCASSGQGAHPSRPPLHFGNGTRLTVT.